The clone carrying this TCR beta chain was recorded once. The data were produced by immunoSEQ multiplex PCR, yet TCRdb's version contains in-frame clones alone and is incomplete. The data contain fewer than 400,000 clones, under 90% of them singletons. This specimen comes from a study of blood T cell repertoires in COVID-19. Assignments of participants to cohorts depended upon their own reported clinical history. Trimming removed 7 bases from V and 10 bases from J, with 16 bases in between. The CDR3 contains 12 residues. Germline V gene data show CDR1 as LNHDA and CDR2 as SQIVND (reference sequence). The TCR originated in a man aged 60 to 69 who had recovered from COVID-19. The sequenced material came from PBMCs or T cells enriched from blood (not recorded which). The rearrangement uses TRBV19 and TRBJ1-1; D not certain. CDR3 bases: TGTGCCAGTACCGCGGGTACAGAGGGAGCTTTCTTT. Residues: CASTAGTEGAFF.